This T cell receptor beta chain was recorded in a study of blood T cell repertoires in COVID-19. Germline CDR1 LGHDT, CDR2 YNNKEL (reference sequence). The CDR3 covers 14 residues. The V and J ends lost 4 bases and 2 bases respectively, with 12 bases between them. Generated by immunoSEQ multiplex PCR, the TCRdb table keeps only in-frame clones and is missing some. This repertoire shows 200,000 to 250,000 clones, 80% to 90% found once; its top ten account for around 4%. What was sequenced was peripheral blood. The clonotype comes from a man over 45 with acute or convalescent COVID-19. The V call is TRBV3-1 (or the pseudogene TRBV3-2), the J call TRBJ2-7; possible D gene TRBD1, 5 bases. CDR3 in DNA: TGTGCCAGCAGCCTCGACAGCATTGCCTACGAGCAGTACTTC. The encoded protein is CASSLDSIAYEQYF.